This T cell receptor beta chain derives from a study of tumor and adjacent non-tumor tissue in lung cancer. The CDR3 covers 17 residues. Germline CDR1 reads SGHRS; CDR2 reads YFSETQ. V was shortened by 3 bases and J by 1 base, with 18 bases between the two germline ends. TCRbeta libraries were built with three rounds of nested PCR, modified from ARM-PCR. TCRdb recomputed calls from the multiplex PCR reads with MiXCR, one row per CDR3 protein. The sample comprises 120,000 to 150,000 distinct CDR3 sequences, around 67% of which are singletons, and 18% rests with the top ten. This clonotype was seen only once. The template was RNA from unsorted bulk tissue. Donors were chemotherapy-naive, newly diagnosed lung cancer surgical patients in China, August–late 2014.

The chain joins TRBV5-1 to TRBJ2-3; the D gene is possibly TRBD2 (5 bases). Sequenced: lung tumor tissue. This sequence originates from a man aged 60-69 years with small cell lung cancer. In DNA, the CDR3 is TGCGCCAGCAGCTCGCTTGACGTAGCGCGGGGCACAGATACGCAGTATTTT. As protein: CASSSLDVARGTDTQYF.